The 7 T cell receptor beta chains listed next were all sequenced from one sample in a study of shared clonotypes between healthy human individuals. Only in-frame clones appear in the TCRdb table, and some are missing; sequencing was by immunoSEQ multiplex PCR. The sample has a few million clones, roughly 92% seen once. Sequenced sample: naive CD4+ T cells sorted from blood. The sample's subset: CD45RA+ positively selected. These receptors came from a man between 18 and 29 years old in good health.

V gene TRBV30 combines with J gene TRBJ2-2, with a weak D call TRBD2 (6 bases). Germline lookup yields CDR1 GTSNPN and CDR2 SVGIG (reference sequence). This CDR3 spans 17 amino acids. The ends were cut back, 4 bases at V and 3 bases at J, with 21 bases in the middle. In nucleotides, the CDR3 is TGTGCCTGGAACCAAAGGTGGGGGGTGCTGGACACCGGGGAGCTGTTTTTT. This codes for CAWNQRWGVLDTGELFF. The complete variable domain, with remaining parts taken from reference TRBV30 and TRBJ2-2, reads SQTIHQWPATLVQPVGSPLSLECTVEGTSNPNLYWYRQAAGRGLQLLFYSVGIGQISSEVPQNLSASRPQDRQFILSSKKLLLSDSGFYLCAWNQRWGVLDTGELFFGEGSRLTVL.

This chain links TRBV5-1 with TRBJ2-1; 10 nucleotides agree with TRBD1. J lost 6 bases, V lost 2 bases, and 5 bases had no gene match. The CDR3 extends over 15 amino acids. Per germline, CDR1 SGHRS and CDR2 YFSETQ. This CDR3 is CASSLSGQGFNEQFF. As DNA, the CDR3 is TGCGCCAGCAGCTTATCGGGACAGGGGTTCAATGAGCAGTTCTTC.

J is TRBJ2-3 and V is TRBV6-6; no clear D. Trimming left V 6 bases short and J 2 bases short, with 18 bases between. From germline, CDR1 is MNHNY and CDR2 SVGAGI (reference sequence). The CDR3 has 16 amino acids. The CDR3 nucleotides are TGTGCCAGCAGCCCGGCCCATCGTCCCCCCACAGATACGCAGTATTTT. Translating it yields CASSPAHRPPTDTQYF.

The chain links TRBV29-1 to TRBJ2-7; D unclear. From germline, CDR1 is SQVTM and CDR2 ANQGSEA. The germline V and J ends were trimmed by 0 bases and 3 bases, with 6 bases remaining between them. The CDR3 is 12 residues long. The CDR3 nucleotides read TGCAGCGTTGAAGATAGTTACTACGAGCAGTACTTC. Protein product: CSVEDSYYEQYF.

The chain carries TRBV12-5 and TRBJ1-5; 8 bases line up with TRBD1. CDR1 is LGHNT, CDR2 FRNRAP, per germline. The J segment lost 7 bases and the V segment lost 6 bases, leaving 8 bases of the junction unmatched. The CDR3 totals 14 residues. In DNA form, the CDR3 reads TGTGCTAGTGGCTCCGGACAGGGCTGGCAGCCCCAGCATTTT. It specifies CASGSGQGWQPQHF.

V and J are TRBV7-2 and TRBJ2-1; D gene uncertain. There are 12 residues in the CDR3. Germline CDR1 reads SGHTA; CDR2 reads FQGNSA. V was clipped by 5 bases and J by 6 bases, with 8 bases between them. In nucleotides, the CDR3 is TGTGCCAGCAGCCCCCGCTCCAATGAGCAGTTCTTC. It yields the protein CASSPRSNEQFF. The variable domain in full, completed from reference TRBV7-2 and TRBJ2-1, reads GAGVSQSPSNKVTEKGKDVELRCDPISGHTALYWYRQSLGQGLEFLIYFQGNSAPDKSGLPSDRFSAERTGGSVSTLTIQRTQQEDSAVYLCASSPRSNEQFFGPGTRLTVL.

The J gene is TRBJ2-2, the V gene TRBV6-5; no clear D. V lost 6 bases, J lost 7 bases, and 9 bases lay in between. This CDR3 has 12 amino acids. Germline CDR1 reads MNHEY; CDR2 reads SVGAGI. The CDR3: CASSLWGGELFF. The CDR3 DNA sequence: TGTGCCAGCAGCCTATGGGGCGGGGAGCTGTTTTTT.